This T cell receptor beta chain originates from a study of memory CD4+ T cells and cytomegalovirus serostatus. As for the study in general: This sample comes from healthy Belgian adults, 9 CMV seropositive, approximately 24 seronegative. Study-wide results and limits: CMV serostatus prediction reached median AUC around 0.94, or 0.89 with US-trained model.

Single viable CD3+CD4+CD8-CD45RO+ cells were sorted as the memory CD4+ T cells. Donors' CMV status reflects serum IgG against pp150, pp28, p38, p52. In the study's own analysis: After removing out-of-frame reads, 2 million to 2.5 million distinct TCRbeta sequences remained. Generated by immunoSEQ multiplex PCR, the TCRdb table keeps only in-frame clones and is missing some. V, J and clone size reflect that table, while D and trimming were determined from the DNA. The sample holds over 65,000 clones, approximately 80% seen once. Deletions cut 5 bases from V and 2 bases from J, with 9 bases between. This CDR3 contains 13 residues. The germline V gene has CDR1 MDHEN and CDR2 SYDVKM. For this clone: Its antigen is still unknown.

V gene TRBV28 combines with J gene TRBJ1-1; D not resolved. Sample: memory CD4+ T cells from blood. This clonotype was sampled from an adult in good health and CMV-seronegative. The CDR3: CASSPDLNTEAFF. CDR3 DNA sequence: TGTGCCAGCAGTCCGGACCTCAACACTGAAGCTTTCTTT.